This T cell receptor beta chain originates from a study of T cell responses to AZD1222 COVID-19 vaccine. V was trimmed by 4 bases and J by 10 bases, leaving 18 bases between them. The CDR3 totals 15 residues. Germline values: CDR1 SGHRS, CDR2 YFSETQ. Study-wide points: Regions 160-218 and 743-854 held dominance among vaccine-associated CD4 TCRs, which spanned spike. Close to half of all spike-specific TCRs reportedly target regions of the variants that are unmutated. The donors showed a predominance of white British ancestry and of females, with possible underestimation of clonal diversity.

The data were produced by immunoSEQ multiplex PCR, yet TCRdb's version contains in-frame clones alone and is incomplete. The data show about 150,000 clones, about 87% seen once. This clone was counted a few times. Its cognate antigen is unknown. V is TRBV5-1 and J is TRBJ1-6, with a tentative D call TRBD1 (5 bases). The source was peripheral blood, collected on day 0 of MenACWY control vaccination. The sequence came from an adult in good health. The DNA of the CDR3 is TGCGCCAGCAGCGGCAGGGCGGGTTCGGGATCACCCCTCCACTTT. It encodes CASSGRAGSGSPLHF. The complete variable domain, with remaining parts taken from reference TRBV5-1 and TRBJ1-6, reads KAGVTQTPRYLIKTRGQQVTLSCSPISGHRSVSWYQQTPGQGLQFLFEYFSETQRNKGNFPGRFSGRQFSNSRSEMNVSTLELGDSALYLCASSGRAGSGSPLHFGNGTRLTVT.